This T cell receptor beta chain was recovered during a study of blood T cells in healthy people across ages. Study summary: The template switching approach captured approximately one barcoded beta molecule for every two T cells.

Next came a second PCR, run for about 7 to 12 cycles, which used a sample-barcoded 5' primer along with a J-beta primer mix. Every cDNA molecule carried a tag from a template-switch adaptor bearing 12 random nucleotides. TCRdb reprocessed the 5' RACE reads via MiXCR and lists one record per CDR3 protein. The data show 1.4 million or so distinct CDR3 sequences, roughly 43% seen once. The table lists this clonotype with a few counts. The germline CDR1 and CDR2 sequences are SEHNR and FQNEAQ (reference sequence). There are 14 residues in the CDR3. Deletions cut 5 bases from V and 3 bases from J, with 13 bases between.

This chain joins TRBV7-9 and TRBJ1-2, with D perhaps TRBD1 (6 bases). What was sequenced was blood. This clonotype originated in a woman aged 18-29 years in good health. The CDR3 nucleotides are TGTGCCAGCAGCGAGACAGGTCCCCACTATGGCTACACCTTC. Its translation: CASSETGPHYGYTF.